This T cell receptor (beta chain) was sequenced during a study of T cells in Graves' hyperthyroidism and ophthalmopathy. Germline loops: CDR1 SGHRS, CDR2 YFSETQ. The CDR3 is made up of 17 amino acids. The V segment lost 4 bases and the J segment 3 bases; nucleotides outside the gene matches: 15. The PBMCs studied were ones that came from about 10 ml fresh peripheral blood. Amplified TCR beta CDR3 regions derived from RNA transcripts. The primer set for the first-round RT-PCR of the TCR CDR3 was HTBI. TCRdb re-called the multiplex PCR reads with MiXCR, one entry per CDR3 protein. The sample yields about 290,000 distinct CDR3 sequences, roughly 15% seen once. This clonotype was observed at least ten times. The antigen is undetermined. Study conclusions and caveats: Researchers report that a 13 V-J model separated ophthalmopathy from stable hyperthyroidism. The model predicted ophthalmopathy a median approximately six months before onset.

The V and J genes are TRBV5-1 and TRBJ2-5; 7 nucleotides agree with TRBD1. The sequence was collected from a woman between 50 and 59 years old with Graves' hyperthyroidism that later progressed to Graves' ophthalmopathy. Specimen: blood. CDR3 sequence (DNA): TGCGCCAGCAGCCTGACCCCGACAGGGATGAGTAAAGAGACCCAGTACTTC. It is translated as CASSLTPTGMSKETQYF.